This TCR beta chain was obtained from a study of T cell changes during pregnancy in multiple sclerosis. The CDR3 spans 16 residues. V dropped 2 bases and J dropped 5; count of bases not matched to a gene: 6. Germline assignment: CDR1 MNHEY and CDR2 SMNVEV (reference sequence). Clones were read by immunoSEQ multiplex PCR, and TCRdb kept only the in-frame ones, dropping some. The profile covers 50,000 or so clones, with around 93% appearing a single time and 5.5% to 7% taken by the ten largest. The specimen comprised CD8+ T cells from peripheral blood mononuclear cells, sampled in the first trimester of pregnancy. The V call is TRBV27, the J call TRBJ2-3, with 11 bases identical to TRBD1. This receptor was obtained from a female donor with multiple sclerosis, enrolled in a pregnancy study. CDR3 sequence reads: CASSLGTGGIGDTQYF. Here the CDR3 DNA reads TGTGCCAGCAGTTTAGGGACAGGGGGAATTGGAGATACGCAGTATTTT.